The source of this T cell receptor beta chain is a study of a mutant IDH1 vaccine in newly diagnosed glioma. Overall study findings and caveats: The vaccine induced immune responses, and these occurred in about 93% of patients.

TCRdb's copy holds only in-frame clones and misses some; the assay was immunoSEQ multiplex PCR. Of tens of thousands of clones in the sample, almost 85% were seen once. The germline V gene encodes CDR1 SGHTA and CDR2 FQGNSA. This CDR3 spans 15 amino acids. V was clipped by 5 bases and J by 2 bases, with 16 bases between them. The time point denotes: baseline, week 1 (first vaccination visit). The treatment denotes: pre-vaccination baseline after standard-of-care therapy. As to this clone: Its specificity is unknown.

The chain uses TRBV7-2 and TRBJ2-7; maybe TRBD1 (5 bases). Sample: PBMCs, taken from a glioma patient treated with radiotherapy, temozolomide or both. The receptor was isolated from a man aged 25-45 years with glioma. This CDR3 is CASSPPNRPPYEQYF. In nucleotides, the CDR3 is TGTGCCAGCAGCCCTCCGAACAGGCCCCCCTACGAGCAGTACTTC.